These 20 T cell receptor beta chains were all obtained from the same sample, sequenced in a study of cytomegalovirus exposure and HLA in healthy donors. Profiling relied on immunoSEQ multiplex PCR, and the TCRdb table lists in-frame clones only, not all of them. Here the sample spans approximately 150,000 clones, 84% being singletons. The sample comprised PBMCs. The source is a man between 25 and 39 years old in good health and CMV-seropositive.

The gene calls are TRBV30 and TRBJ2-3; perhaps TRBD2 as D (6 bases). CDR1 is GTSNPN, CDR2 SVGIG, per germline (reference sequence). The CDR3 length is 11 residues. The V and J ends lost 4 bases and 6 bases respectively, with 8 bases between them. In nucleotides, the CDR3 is TGTGCCTGGAACCGGGGGGATACGCAGTATTTT. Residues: CAWNRGDTQYF.

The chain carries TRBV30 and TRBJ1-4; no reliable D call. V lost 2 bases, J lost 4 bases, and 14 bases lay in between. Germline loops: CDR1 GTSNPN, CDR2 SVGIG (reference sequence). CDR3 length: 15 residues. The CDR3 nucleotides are TGTGCCTGGAGTCTCCCTTTCCGGGGTAATGAAAAACTGTTTTTT. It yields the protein CAWSLPFRGNEKLFF.

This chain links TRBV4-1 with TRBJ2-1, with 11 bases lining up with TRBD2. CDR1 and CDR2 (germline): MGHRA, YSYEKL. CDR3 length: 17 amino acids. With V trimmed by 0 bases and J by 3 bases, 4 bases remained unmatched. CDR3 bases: TGCGCCAGCAGCCAAGAGATAGGGACTAGCGGCTACAATGAGCAGTTCTTC. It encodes CASSQEIGTSGYNEQFF.

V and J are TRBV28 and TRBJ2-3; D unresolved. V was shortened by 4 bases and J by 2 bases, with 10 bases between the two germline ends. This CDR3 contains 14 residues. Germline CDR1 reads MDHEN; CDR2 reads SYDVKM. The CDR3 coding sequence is TGTGCCAGCAGTTCCCAATCCTACACAGATACGCAGTATTTT. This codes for CASSSQSYTDTQYF.

The CDR3 sequence: CASRGGSVNTEAFF. DNA for the CDR3: TGTGCCAGCAGGGGGGGGAGTGTGAACACTGAAGCTTTCTTT. The chain carries TRBV28 and TRBJ1-1; D may be TRBD1 (5 bases). Germline CDR1 and CDR2: MDHEN and SYDVKM. CDR3 size: 14 residues. Trimming left V 6 bases short and J 0 bases short, with 11 bases between.

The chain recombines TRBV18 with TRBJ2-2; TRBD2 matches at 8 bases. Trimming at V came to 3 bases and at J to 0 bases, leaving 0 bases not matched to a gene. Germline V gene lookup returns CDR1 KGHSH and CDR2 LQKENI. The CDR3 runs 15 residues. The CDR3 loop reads CASSPGGANTGELFF. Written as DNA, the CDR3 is TGTGCCAGCTCACCCGGGGGGGCGAACACCGGGGAGCTGTTTTTT.

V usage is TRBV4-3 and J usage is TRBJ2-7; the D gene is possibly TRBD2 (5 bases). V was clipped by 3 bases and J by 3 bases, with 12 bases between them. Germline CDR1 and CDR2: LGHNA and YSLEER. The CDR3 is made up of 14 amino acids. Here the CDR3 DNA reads TGCGCCAGCAGCCAGGGTCTGGGAGTCTACGAGCAGTACTTC. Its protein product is CASSQGLGVYEQYF.

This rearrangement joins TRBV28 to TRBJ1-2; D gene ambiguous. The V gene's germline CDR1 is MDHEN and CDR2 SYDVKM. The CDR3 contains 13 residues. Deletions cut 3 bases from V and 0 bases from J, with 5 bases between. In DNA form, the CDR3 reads TGTGCCAGCAGTTTCGCAGCTAACTATGGCTACACCTTC. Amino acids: CASSFAANYGYTF.

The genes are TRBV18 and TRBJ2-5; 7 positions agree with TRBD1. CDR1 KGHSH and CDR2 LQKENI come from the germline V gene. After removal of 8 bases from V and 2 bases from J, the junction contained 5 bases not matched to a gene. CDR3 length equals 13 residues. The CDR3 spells CASAGTEQETQYF. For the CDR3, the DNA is TGTGCCAGCGCAGGGACAGAACAAGAGACCCAGTACTTC.

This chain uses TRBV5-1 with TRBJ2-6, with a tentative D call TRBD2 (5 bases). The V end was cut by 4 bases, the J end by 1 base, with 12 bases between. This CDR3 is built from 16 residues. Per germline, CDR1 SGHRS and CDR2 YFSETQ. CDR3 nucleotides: TGCGCCAGCAGCCTTCCCTCGGGGTCTGGGGCCAACGTCCTGACTTTC. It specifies CASSLPSGSGANVLTF.

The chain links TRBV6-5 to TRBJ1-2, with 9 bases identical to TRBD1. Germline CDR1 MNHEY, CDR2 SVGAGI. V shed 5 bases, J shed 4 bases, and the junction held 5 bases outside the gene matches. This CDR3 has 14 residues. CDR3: CASSGGDRVYGYTF. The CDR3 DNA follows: TGTGCCAGCAGTGGCGGGGACAGGGTCTATGGCTACACCTTC.

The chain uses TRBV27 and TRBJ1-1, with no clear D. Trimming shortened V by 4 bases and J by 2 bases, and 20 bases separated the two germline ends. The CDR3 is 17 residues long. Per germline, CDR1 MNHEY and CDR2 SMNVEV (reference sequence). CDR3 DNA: TGTGCCAGCAGTTCTCCCGGGAGACCAGTAACTAACACTGAAGCTTTCTTT. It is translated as CASSSPGRPVTNTEAFF.

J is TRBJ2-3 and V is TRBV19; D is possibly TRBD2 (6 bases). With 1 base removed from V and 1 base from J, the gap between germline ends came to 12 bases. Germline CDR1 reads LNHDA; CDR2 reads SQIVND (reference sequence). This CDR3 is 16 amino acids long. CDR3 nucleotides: TGTGCCAGTAGTATAGGACCGGGAGAGGGCACAGATACGCAGTATTTT. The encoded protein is CASSIGPGEGTDTQYF.

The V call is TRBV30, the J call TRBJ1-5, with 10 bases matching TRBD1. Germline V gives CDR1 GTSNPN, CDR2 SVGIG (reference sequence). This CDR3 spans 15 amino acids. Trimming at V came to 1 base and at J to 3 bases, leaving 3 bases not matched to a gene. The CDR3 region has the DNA TGTGCCTGGAGTGGGGACAGGGGCCCCAATCAGCCCCAGCATTTT. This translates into CAWSGDRGPNQPQHF.

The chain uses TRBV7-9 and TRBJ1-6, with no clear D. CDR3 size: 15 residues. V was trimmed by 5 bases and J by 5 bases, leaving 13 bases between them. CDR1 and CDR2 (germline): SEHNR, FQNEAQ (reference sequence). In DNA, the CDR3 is TGTGCCAGCAGCCCTTTTTCAGGCGATAATTCACCCCTCCACTTT. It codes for CASSPFSGDNSPLHF.

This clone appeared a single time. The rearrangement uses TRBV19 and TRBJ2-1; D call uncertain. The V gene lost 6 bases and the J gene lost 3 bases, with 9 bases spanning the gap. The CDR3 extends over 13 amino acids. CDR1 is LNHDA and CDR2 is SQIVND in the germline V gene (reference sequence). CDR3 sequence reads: CASSGHLYNEQFF. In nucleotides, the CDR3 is TGTGCCAGTAGCGGTCACCTCTACAATGAGCAGTTCTTC. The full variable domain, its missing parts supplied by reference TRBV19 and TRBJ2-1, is DGGITQSPKYLFRKEGQNVTLSCEQNLNHDAMYWYRQDPGQGLRLIYYSQIVNDFQKGDIAEGYSVSREKKESFPLTVTSAQKNPTAFYLCASSGHLYNEQFFGPGTRLTVL.

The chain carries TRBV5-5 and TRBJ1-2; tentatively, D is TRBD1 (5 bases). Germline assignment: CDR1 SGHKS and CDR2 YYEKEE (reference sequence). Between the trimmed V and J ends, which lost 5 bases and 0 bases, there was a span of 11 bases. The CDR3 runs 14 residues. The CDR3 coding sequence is TGTGCCAGCAGACAGGTGGGGACTAACTATGGCTACACCTTC. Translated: CASRQVGTNYGYTF.

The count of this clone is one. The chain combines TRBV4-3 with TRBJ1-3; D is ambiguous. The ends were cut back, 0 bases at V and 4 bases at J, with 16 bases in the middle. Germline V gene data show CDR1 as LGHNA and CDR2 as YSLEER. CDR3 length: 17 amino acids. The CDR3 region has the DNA TGCGCCAGCAGCCAAGAGGGCAGTTGGGTTAAAGGAAACACCATATATTTT. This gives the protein CASSQEGSWVKGNTIYF.

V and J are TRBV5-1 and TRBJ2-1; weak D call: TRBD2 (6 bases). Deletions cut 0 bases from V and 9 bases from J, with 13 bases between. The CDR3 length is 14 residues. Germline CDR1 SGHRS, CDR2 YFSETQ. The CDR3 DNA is TGCGCCAGCAGCTTGGTCAGTACGGAGGGTGAGCAGTTCTTC. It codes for CASSLVSTEGEQFF.

The CDR3 is CASSDSAGWEAGGTDTQYF. The CDR3 DNA reads as TGTGCCAGCAGTGACTCGGCGGGTTGGGAAGCGGGGGGGACGGATACGCAGTATTTT. The chain employs TRBV6-4 and TRBJ2-3, with TRBD2 identical over 10 bases. V shed 0 bases and J 6 bases; nucleotides not matched to a gene: 15. The germline V gene encodes CDR1 MRHNA and CDR2 SNTAGT. The CDR3 has 19 amino acids.